A selection of T cell receptor beta chains follows, all from one sample in a study of T-cell memory formation after mild COVID-19. TCRdb re-analysed the 5' RACE reads in MiXCR, keeping a single row per CDR3 protein. Among 300,000 to 400,000 distinct CDR3 sequences, approximately 16% were seen once, and the ten largest hold 20% to 25%. Sequences were obtained from PBMCs or a T cell subset sorted from them (not recorded which). Source of these receptors: a man younger than 35 who had mild COVID-19 (a few samples of this study predate the infection). Cell type and time point are not known. CDR3s include the opening cysteine and the closing phenylalanine or tryptophan. D genes are given only for firm matches. Not all rows give a size; the values are once, few, many and, for expanded clones, a class.

clone_size,j_call,d_call,v_call,cdr3_aa,cdr3_nt
many,TRBJ2-2,NA,TRBV29-1,CSVEVRGRTGELFF,TGCAGCGTTGAAGTCAGAGGGCGCACCGGGGAGCTGTTTTTT
NA,TRBJ1-6,NA,TRBV5-1,CASSLQGQGDSPLHF,TGCGCCAGCAGCCTTCAGGGCCAGGGAGATTCACCCCTCCACTTT
few,TRBJ2-3,NA,TRBV9,CASSRLRGGTDTQYF,TGTGCCAGCAGCCGACTCAGGGGTGGCACAGATACGCAGTATTTT
few,TRBJ2-1,NA,TRBV7-9,CASSLAGGRRGGHNEQFF,TGTGCCAGCAGCTTAGCGGGTGGGAGGCGCGGTGGGCACAATGAGCAGTTCTTC
few,TRBJ2-5,NA,TRBV7-2,CASSLAPERTQYF,TGTGCCAGCAGCTTAGCACCAGAGCGGACCCAGTACTTC
few,TRBJ1-1,TRBD1,TRBV18,CASSQGQGMNTEAFF,TGTGCCAGCTCTCAGGGACAGGGAATGAACACTGAAGCTTTCTTT
NA,TRBJ2-1,TRBD2,TRBV10-3,CAMGLANGEQFF,TGTGCCATGGGACTAGCGAACGGAGAGCAGTTCTTC
few,TRBJ1-2,TRBD1,TRBV7-3,CARVDYGTGGFYGYTF,TGTGCCAGAGTCGACTATGGGACAGGAGGGTTCTATGGCTACACCTTC
NA,TRBJ1-5,NA,TRBV5-6,CASSLAAGTPNQPQHF,TGTGCCAGCAGCTTGGCCGCGGGAACACCCAATCAGCCCCAGCATTTT
NA,TRBJ1-1,NA,TRBV7-2,CASSLRRGGTEAFF,TGTGCCAGCAGCCTCCGGCGCGGGGGCACTGAAGCTTTCTTT
NA,TRBJ2-5,NA,TRBV19,CATLDYHQETQYF,TGTGCCACTCTGGACTATCACCAAGAGACCCAGTACTTC
NA,TRBJ1-5,TRBD1,TRBV6-2/TRBV6-3,CASRRQGADNQPQHF,TGTGCCAGCCGTAGACAGGGGGCGGACAATCAGCCCCAGCATTTT
NA,TRBJ2-1,TRBD2,TRBV7-9,CASSWSGRGSNEQFF,TGTGCCAGCAGCTGGAGCGGGAGGGGGTCGAATGAGCAGTTCTTC
many,TRBJ1-5,TRBD1,TRBV19,CASKTVWTGESQPQHF,TGTGCCAGTAAGACTGTCTGGACAGGGGAATCTCAGCCCCAGCATTTT
many,TRBJ2-1,NA,TRBV12-3/TRBV12-4,CASSYAGFVDEQFF,TGTGCCAGCAGTTATGCAGGATTTGTGGATGAGCAGTTCTTC